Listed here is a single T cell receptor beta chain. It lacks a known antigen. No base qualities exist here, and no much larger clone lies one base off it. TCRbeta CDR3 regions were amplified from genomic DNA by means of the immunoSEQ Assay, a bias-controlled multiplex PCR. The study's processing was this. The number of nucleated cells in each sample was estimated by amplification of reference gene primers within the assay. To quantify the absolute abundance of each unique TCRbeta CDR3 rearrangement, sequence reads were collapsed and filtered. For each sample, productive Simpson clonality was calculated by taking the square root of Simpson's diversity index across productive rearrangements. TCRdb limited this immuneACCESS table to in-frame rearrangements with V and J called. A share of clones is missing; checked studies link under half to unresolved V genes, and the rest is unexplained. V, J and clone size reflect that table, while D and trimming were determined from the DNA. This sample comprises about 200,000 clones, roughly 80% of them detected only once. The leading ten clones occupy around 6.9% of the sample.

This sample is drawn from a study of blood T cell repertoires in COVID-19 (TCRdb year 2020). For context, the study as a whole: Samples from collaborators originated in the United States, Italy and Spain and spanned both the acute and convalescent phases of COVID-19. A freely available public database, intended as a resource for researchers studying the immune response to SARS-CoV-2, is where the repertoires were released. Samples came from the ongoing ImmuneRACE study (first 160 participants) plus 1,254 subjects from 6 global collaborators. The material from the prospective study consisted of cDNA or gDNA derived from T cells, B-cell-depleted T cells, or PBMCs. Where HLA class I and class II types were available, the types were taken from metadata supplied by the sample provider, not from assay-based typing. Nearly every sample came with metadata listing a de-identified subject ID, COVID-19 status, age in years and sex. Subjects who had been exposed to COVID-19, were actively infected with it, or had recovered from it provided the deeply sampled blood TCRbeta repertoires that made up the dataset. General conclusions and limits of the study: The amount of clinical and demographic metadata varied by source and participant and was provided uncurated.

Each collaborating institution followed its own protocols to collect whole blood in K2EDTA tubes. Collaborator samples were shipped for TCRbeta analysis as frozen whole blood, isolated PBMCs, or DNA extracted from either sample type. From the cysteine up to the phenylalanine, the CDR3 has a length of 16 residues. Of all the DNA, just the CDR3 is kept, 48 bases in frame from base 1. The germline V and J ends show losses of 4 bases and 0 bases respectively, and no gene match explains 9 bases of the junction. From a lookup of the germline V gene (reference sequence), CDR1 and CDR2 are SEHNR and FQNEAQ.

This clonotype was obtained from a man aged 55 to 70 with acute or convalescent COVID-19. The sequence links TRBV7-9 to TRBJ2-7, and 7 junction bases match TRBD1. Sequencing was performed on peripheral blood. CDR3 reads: CASSSFGTAFSYEQYF. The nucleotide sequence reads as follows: TGTGCCAGCAGCTCATTCGGGACAGCCTTCTCCTACGAGCAGTACTTC.